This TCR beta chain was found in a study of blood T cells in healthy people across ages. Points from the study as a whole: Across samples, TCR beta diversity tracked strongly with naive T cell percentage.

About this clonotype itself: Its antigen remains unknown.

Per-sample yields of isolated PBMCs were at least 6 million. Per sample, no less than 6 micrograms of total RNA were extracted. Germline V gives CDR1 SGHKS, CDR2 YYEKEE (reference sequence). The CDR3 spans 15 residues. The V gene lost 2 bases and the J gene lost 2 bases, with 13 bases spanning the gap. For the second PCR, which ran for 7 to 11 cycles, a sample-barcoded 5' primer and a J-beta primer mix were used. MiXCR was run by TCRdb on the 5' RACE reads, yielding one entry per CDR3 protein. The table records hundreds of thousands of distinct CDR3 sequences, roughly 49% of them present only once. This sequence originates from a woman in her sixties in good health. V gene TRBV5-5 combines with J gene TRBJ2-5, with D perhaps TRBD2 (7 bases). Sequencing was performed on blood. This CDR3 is CASSLLRGGQETQYF. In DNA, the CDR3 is TGTGCCAGCAGCTTACTAAGGGGGGGACAAGAGACCCAGTACTTC.